This T cell receptor beta chain was obtained from a study of blood T cells in healthy people across ages. This clonotype was seen only a few times. Its specificity is not known. Germline lookup yields CDR1 DFQATT and CDR2 SNEGSKA (reference sequence). The CDR3 spans 13 residues. Whole-study results and caveats: A strong correlation was seen between TCR beta diversity and naive T cell percentage. Researchers said unsorted PBMCs prevented a conclusive naive versus antigen-experienced comparison.

A J-beta primer mix and a sample-barcoded 5' primer were used in a second PCR of roughly 6 to 11 cycles. Template switching added a 12-random-nucleotide identifier to every cDNA molecule. TCRdb fed the 5' RACE reads into MiXCR, producing one record per CDR3 protein. The sample records 650,000 to 800,000 distinct CDR3 sequences, under 45% being singletons. Total RNA amounts of at least 6 micrograms were extracted per sample. The material sequenced was blood. This receptor was identified in a man in his sixties in good health. The chain carries TRBV20-1 and TRBJ2-7, with TRBD1 as a possible D gene (6 bases). Gene TRBJ2-5 matches the end of the DNA better, so the J call may be wrong. For the CDR3, the DNA is TGCAGTGCGTATAACAGGGAGCAGGTGACCCAGTACTTC. Protein sequence: CSAYNREQVTQYF.